This TCR beta chain was identified in a study of cytomegalovirus exposure and HLA in healthy donors. This CDR3 is 14 amino acids long. Germline loops: CDR1 SEHNR, CDR2 FQNEAQ (reference sequence). The V end lost 5 bases, the J end lost 5 bases, and 15 bases lay between the germline ends. The PCR was carried out with 60 Vbeta primers and 13 Jbeta primers. The table came from immunoSEQ multiplex PCR; TCRdb's copy has only in-frame clones and leaves some out. This table holds some 110,000 clones, around 69% found once. Study results and limitations: Presence/absence analyses supposed approximately even sequencing depth among donors. Further analysis, carried out later, found HLA-associated TCR beta chains more clonally expanded than equally common other chains. Testing in vitro showed a few CMV-associated chains specific for CMV antigens.

Only a few counts were recorded for this clone. Its antigen is unknown. The TCR comes from a woman in her 40s in good health and CMV-seropositive. V and J are TRBV7-9 and TRBJ1-1, with D maybe TRBD1 (6 bases). The material sequenced was PBMCs. CDR3 loop: CASSEQGSRTEAFF. In DNA, the CDR3 is TGTGCCAGCAGCGAACAGGGTTCGAGGACTGAAGCTTTCTTT.